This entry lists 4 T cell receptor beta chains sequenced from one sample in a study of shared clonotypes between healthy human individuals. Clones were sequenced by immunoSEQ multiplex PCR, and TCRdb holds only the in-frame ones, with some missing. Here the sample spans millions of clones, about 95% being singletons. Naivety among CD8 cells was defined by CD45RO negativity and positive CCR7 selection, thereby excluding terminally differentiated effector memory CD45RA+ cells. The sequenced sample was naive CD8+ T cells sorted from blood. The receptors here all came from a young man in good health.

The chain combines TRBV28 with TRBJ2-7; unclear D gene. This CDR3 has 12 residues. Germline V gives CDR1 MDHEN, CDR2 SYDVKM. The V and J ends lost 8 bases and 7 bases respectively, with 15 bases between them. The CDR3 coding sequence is TGTGCCAGCCAGTTAGGGTTGGGGGAGCAGTACTTC. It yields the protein CASQLGLGEQYF.

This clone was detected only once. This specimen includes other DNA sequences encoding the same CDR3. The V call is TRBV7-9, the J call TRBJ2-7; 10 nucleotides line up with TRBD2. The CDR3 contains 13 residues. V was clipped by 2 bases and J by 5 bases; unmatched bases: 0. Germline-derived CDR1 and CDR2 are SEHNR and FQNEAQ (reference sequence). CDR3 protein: CASSLLAGDEQYF. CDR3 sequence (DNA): TGTGCCAGCAGCTTACTAGCGGGAGACGAGCAGTACTTC.

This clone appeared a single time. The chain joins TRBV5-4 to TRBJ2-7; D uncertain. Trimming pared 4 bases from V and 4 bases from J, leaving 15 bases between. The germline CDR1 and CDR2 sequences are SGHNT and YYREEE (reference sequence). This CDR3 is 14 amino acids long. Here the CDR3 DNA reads TGTGCCAGCAGCCCCCCCTTAGAACCGTACGAGCAGTACTTC. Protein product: CASSPPLEPYEQYF.

The CDR3 DNA sequence: TGTGCCAGCAGTTACTCGAGAGGTTTAGGAGGCTATGGCTACACCTTC. Translated: CASSYSRGLGGYGYTF. The rearrangement links TRBV6-5 to TRBJ1-2, with no clear D. Germline V lookup: CDR1 MNHEY, CDR2 SVGAGI. This CDR3 comprises 16 residues. Trimming shortened V by 0 bases and J by 4 bases, and 15 bases separated the two germline ends.